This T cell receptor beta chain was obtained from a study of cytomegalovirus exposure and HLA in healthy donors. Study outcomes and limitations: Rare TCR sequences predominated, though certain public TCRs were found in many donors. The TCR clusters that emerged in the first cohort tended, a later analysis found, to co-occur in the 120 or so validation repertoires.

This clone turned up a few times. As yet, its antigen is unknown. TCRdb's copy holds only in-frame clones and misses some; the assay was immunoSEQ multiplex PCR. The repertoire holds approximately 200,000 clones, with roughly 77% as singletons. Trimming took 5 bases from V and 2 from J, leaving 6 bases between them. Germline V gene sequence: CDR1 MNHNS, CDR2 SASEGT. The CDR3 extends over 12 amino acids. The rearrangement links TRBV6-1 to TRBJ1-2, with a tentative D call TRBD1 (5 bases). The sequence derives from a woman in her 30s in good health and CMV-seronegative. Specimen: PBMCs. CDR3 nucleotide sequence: TGTGCCAGCAGTAGACAGAACTATGGCTACACCTTC. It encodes CASSRQNYGYTF.